This T cell receptor (beta chain) was observed in a study of persistence of HIV-infected CD4 T cells. The immunoSEQ assay was version 4, run in survey mode. Profiled with immunoSEQ multiplex PCR; TCRdb holds only in-frame clones, not every one. The data contain about 48,000 clones, around 75% of them singletons. Cells were stimulated with CMV-infected fibroblast lysates at 8 to 10 ug/mL. Memory cells lacking CD40L and CD69 with high CD45RO were sorted. The V and J ends lost 8 bases and 0 bases respectively, with 10 bases between them. Germline-derived CDR1 and CDR2 are LNHNV and YYDKDF (reference sequence). CDR3 size: 14 residues. To note about this clone: Its antigen is not known.

This chain links TRBV15 with TRBJ1-4; D is ambiguous. This material consisted of CD4+ T cells sorted from PBMCs after roughly 18-hour stimulation, taken from a patient who received antiretroviral therapy. This TCR was sampled from an adult man with HIV who was CMV-seropositive. The CDR3: CATWVGSTNEKLFF. The CDR3 DNA sequence: TGTGCCACCTGGGTCGGGTCAACTAATGAAAAACTGTTTTTT.